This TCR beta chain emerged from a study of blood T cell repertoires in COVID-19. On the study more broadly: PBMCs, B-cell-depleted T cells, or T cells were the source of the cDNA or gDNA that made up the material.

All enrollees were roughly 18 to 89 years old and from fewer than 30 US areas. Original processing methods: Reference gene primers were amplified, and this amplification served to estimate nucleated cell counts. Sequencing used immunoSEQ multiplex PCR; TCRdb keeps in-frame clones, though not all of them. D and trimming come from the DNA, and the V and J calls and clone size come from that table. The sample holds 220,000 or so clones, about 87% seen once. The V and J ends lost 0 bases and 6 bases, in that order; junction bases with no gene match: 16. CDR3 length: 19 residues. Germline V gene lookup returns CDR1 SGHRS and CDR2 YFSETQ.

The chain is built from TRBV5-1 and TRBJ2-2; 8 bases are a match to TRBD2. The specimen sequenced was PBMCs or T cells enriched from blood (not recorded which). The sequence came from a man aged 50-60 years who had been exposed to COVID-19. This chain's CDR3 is CASSLGHYGAGDWPGELFF. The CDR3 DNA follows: TGCGCCAGCAGCTTGGGACACTACGGAGCGGGAGACTGGCCCGGGGAGCTGTTTTTT. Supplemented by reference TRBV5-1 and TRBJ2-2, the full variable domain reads KAGVTQTPRYLIKTRGQQVTLSCSPISGHRSVSWYQQTPGQGLQFLFEYFSETQRNKGNFPGRFSGRQFSNSRSEMNVSTLELGDSALYLCASSLGHYGAGDWPGELFFGEGSRLTVL.